Listed below are T cell receptor beta chains from one sample, sequenced in a study of memory B cells and T cells in multiple sclerosis. These receptors' antigens are unknown. Sequencing used immunoSEQ multiplex PCR; TCRdb keeps in-frame clones, though not all of them. This table has some 48,000 clones, roughly 87% appearing once. Sequencing was performed on PBMCs from blood kept in culture. The receptors stem from a human donor with multiple sclerosis. Each CDR3 is given with its conserved first and last residue. Fields, in order: V gene, clone size, CDR3 protein. Rows may omit the clone size; those that give it use once, few, many or a size class.

TRBV27 | few | CASSPRGGGTDTQYF
TRBV5-1 | . | CASRPYLSTDTQYF
TRBV5-1 | . | CASSLLGENTEAFF
TRBV7-8 | medium-sized | CASSFGGRTDTQYF
TRBV4-2 | . | CASSRGTEIPYEQYF
TRBV5-1 | once | CASSLVGDSPLHF
TRBV15 | . | CATSRDRGNYGYTF
TRBV30 | . | CAGRGVGEGYTF
TRBV30 | . | CAWSVAGEGTNEKLFF
TRBV19 | . | CASSRGGENTEAFF
TRBV6-5 | . | CASSFKLAGTYEQYF
TRBV15 | medium-sized | CATSPGISYEQYF
TRBV2 | . | CASGGQETQYF
TRBV29-1 | few | CSVEEPWGGTGELFF
TRBV18 | . | CASSPQGTGLEQYF
TRBV7-9 | . | CASQEGGGNQPQHF
TRBV30 | once | CAWSVGLAGSQETQYF
TRBV30 | few | CAWSLGGNTEAFF
TRBV12-5 | . | CASGTGTGELFF
TRBV10-1 | . | CASSTGGRNQPQHF
TRBV5-4 | . | CASSLRGGFDSPLHF
TRBV10-1 | few | CASSESGSYNEQFF
TRBV7-2 | . | CASSLEGGPNTGELFF
TRBV19 | . | CASSQRGSKRDYGYTF
TRBV5-1 | . | CASSLFTSGDQETQYF
TRBV5-6 | . | CASSLQTAYRDSSYEQYF
TRBV19 | . | CASSTGQGIREPQHF
TRBV30 | . | CAWSVRIQVYEQYF
TRBV27 | once | CASSRPGRSYEQYF
TRBV30 | . | CAWSMGLSNTEAFF
TRBV9 | . | CASTPGGLAKNIQYF
TRBV19 | . | CASSIAWDLGNQPQHF
TRBV29-1 | . | CSVEDQSGEAFF
TRBV6-5 | . | CASSRGSHSGNTIYF
TRBV2 | . | CASSDDRQWDIQYF
TRBV5-1 | . | CASSLVPAGGGETQYF
TRBV28 | . | CASSFSHRPNYGYTF
TRBV4-2 | . | CASSQTSGVLGAFF
TRBV2 | . | CASSRDNEDTQYF
TRBV29-1 | . | CSVEGDRGAQETQYF
TRBV2 | . | CASRGPSNQPQHF
TRBV4-3 | . | CASSQEWTAFSNTGELFF
TRBV10-1 | . | CASTLRDRNEKLFF
TRBV5-1 | . | CASSLEQGVAYEQYF
TRBV19 | . | CASSRKGNPQNSSPLHF
TRBV7-2 | . | CASSLWDRSYEQYF
TRBV9 | once | CASSGEGRNNSPLHF
TRBV2 | . | CASSLTGVYEQYF
TRBV30 | . | CAWSVHRDGGYTF
TRBV5-1 | . | CASSPGTGGEAFF